A single sample is the source of the 17 T cell receptor beta chains below, sequenced in a study of blood T cell repertoires in COVID-19. The assay was immunoSEQ multiplex PCR, and TCRdb's table has in-frame clones only and misses some. The sample carries some 40,000 clones, more than 90% recorded once. The sequenced sample was peripheral blood. The receptors were sampled from a man aged 45-60 years with COVID-19, enrolled during active disease.

This chain uses TRBV10-2 with TRBJ2-7; TRBD1 aligns across 8 bases. The V gene end was trimmed by 4 bases and the J gene end by 4 bases; junction bases not matched to a gene: 0. The CDR3 has 12 amino acids. CDR1 is WSHSY, CDR2 SAAADI, per germline. As DNA, the CDR3 is TGCGCCAGCAGTGGACAGGGGTACGAGCAGTACTTC. Protein: CASSGQGYEQYF.

In nucleotides, the CDR3 is TGTGCCTGGAGTCAGCGGGACTTTTCACCTGGGGCCAACGTCCTGACTTTC. Translating it yields CAWSQRDFSPGANVLTF. The chain uses TRBV30 and TRBJ2-6, with 7 bases that match TRBD2. Trimming removed 2 bases from V and 2 bases from J; junction bases left unmatched: 9. The CDR3 runs 17 residues. Germline values: CDR1 GTSNPN, CDR2 SVGIG (reference sequence).

This sequence joins TRBV29-1 and TRBJ2-7; D perhaps matches TRBD1 (6 bases). The CDR3 spans 14 residues. V was trimmed by 5 bases and J by 3 bases, leaving 17 bases between them. The germline CDR1 and CDR2 sequences are SQVTM and ANQGSEA. The CDR3 nucleotides read TGCAGCGTTACCCCAAAGACAGGCCACTACGAGCAGTACTTC. Translation gives CSVTPKTGHYEQYF.

This rearrangement joins TRBV5-5 to TRBJ1-6; the D is unclear. Germline-derived CDR1 and CDR2 are SGHKS and YYEKEE (reference sequence). CDR3 length equals 15 residues. V was shortened by 0 bases and J by 3 bases, with 7 bases between the two germline ends. This CDR3 reads CASSLGYSYNSPLHF. CDR3 in DNA: TGTGCCAGCAGCTTGGGGTACAGCTATAATTCACCCCTCCACTTT.

This rearrangement joins TRBV5-1 to TRBJ2-3; no clear D. V gave up 4 bases and J gave up 2 bases, with 11 bases separating them. The CDR3 spans 14 residues. From germline, CDR1 is SGHRS and CDR2 YFSETQ. As DNA, the CDR3 is TGCGCCAGCAGCCACCCAGACACCACAGATACGCAGTATTTT. Translating gives CASSHPDTTDTQYF.

The genes are TRBV28 and TRBJ1-3; D gene unclear. Deletions cut 3 bases from V and 0 bases from J, with 12 bases between. This CDR3 is built from 16 residues. Germline-derived CDR1 and CDR2 are MDHEN and SYDVKM. CDR3 sequence: CASSFTRNLSGNTIYF. DNA of the CDR3: TGTGCCAGCAGTTTTACACGTAACCTCTCTGGAAACACCATATATTTT.

This rearrangement joins TRBV3-1 (or the pseudogene TRBV3-2) to TRBJ2-7, with TRBD2 matching over 14 bases. This CDR3 has 17 amino acids. Germline V CDR1 and CDR2: LGHDT, YNNKEL (reference sequence). The ends lost 4 bases at V and 2 bases at J; junction bases unmatched: 7. CDR3 amino acids: CASSLGTSGSKAYEQYF. The CDR3 bases are TGTGCCAGCAGCCTGGGGACTAGCGGGAGTAAGGCCTACGAGCAGTACTTC.

V is TRBV5-6 and J is TRBJ2-2, with a tentative D call TRBD1 (5 bases). The CDR3 is made up of 14 amino acids. The V and J ends lost 7 bases and 4 bases respectively, with 14 bases between them. Germline CDR1 reads SGHDT; CDR2 reads YYEEEE. The CDR3 spells CASGKGVGTGELFF. CDR3 nucleotides: TGTGCCAGCGGGAAAGGGGTCGGCACCGGGGAGCTGTTTTTT.

The rearrangement uses TRBV5-6 and TRBJ2-7; no firm D call. With 4 bases removed from V and 3 bases from J, the gap between germline ends came to 8 bases. This CDR3 is built from 12 residues. From germline, CDR1 is SGHDT and CDR2 YYEEEE. CDR3 DNA sequence: TGTGCCAGCAGCCTAAGACACTACGAGCAGTACTTC. It encodes CASSLRHYEQYF.

The chain carries TRBV7-6 and TRBJ1-1, with D perhaps TRBD1 (5 bases). With 4 bases removed from V and 4 bases from J, the gap between germline ends came to 19 bases. CDR3 length: 16 amino acids. Germline assignment: CDR1 SGHVS and CDR2 FNYEAQ. The CDR3 sequence: CASSSSGREVSTEAFF. The CDR3 DNA is TGTGCCAGCAGCTCTAGCGGCAGGGAGGTAAGCACTGAAGCTTTCTTT.

The chain links TRBV7-9 to TRBJ2-6; TRBD1 aligns across 9 bases. Germline V gene lookup returns CDR1 SEHNR and CDR2 FQNEAQ (reference sequence). The CDR3 runs 16 residues. Trimming took 8 bases from V and 0 from J; bases not matched to a gene: 5. The CDR3 is CASRGQGVSGANVLTF. The CDR3 DNA sequence: TGTGCCAGCCGGGGACAGGGAGTCTCTGGGGCCAACGTCCTGACTTTC.

The chain couples TRBV3-1 (or the pseudogene TRBV3-2) to TRBJ1-4; D possibly corresponds to TRBD1 (5 bases). The CDR3 has 17 amino acids. V was shortened by 1 base and J by 0 bases, with 12 bases between the two germline ends. Germline CDR1 reads LGHDT; CDR2 reads YNNKEL (reference sequence). CDR3 region: CASSQGVQGATNEKLFF. The CDR3 bases are TGTGCCAGCAGCCAAGGGGTGCAGGGCGCAACTAATGAAAAACTGTTTTTT.

The chain has TRBV7-3 and TRBJ2-1; 9 positions match TRBD2. Trimming cost V 2 bases and J 8 bases; bases outside gene matches: 4. This CDR3 has 14 amino acids. Germline V gene sequence: CDR1 SGHTA, CDR2 FQGTGA. The CDR3 bases are TGTGCCAGCAGCTTACTAGCGGGAATGGATGAGCAGTTCTTC. Protein product: CASSLLAGMDEQFF. Full variable domain (remainder filled in from reference TRBV7-3 and TRBJ2-1): GAGVSQTPSNKVTEKGKYVELRCDPISGHTALYWYRQSLGQGPEFLIYFQGTGAADDSGLPNDRFFAVRPEGSVSTLKIQRTERGDSAVYLCASSLLAGMDEQFFGPGTRLTVL.

This chain uses TRBV5-1 with TRBJ1-2; 7 nucleotides line up with TRBD1. The length of the CDR3 is 16 residues. Per germline, CDR1 SGHRS and CDR2 YFSETQ. V was clipped by 2 bases and J by 9 bases; unmatched bases: 16. The CDR3 DNA follows: TGCGCCAGCAGCTTCGTAGGGGACAGCGGGGGTGGTAGCTACACCTTC. This sequence encodes CASSFVGDSGGGSYTF.

The chain carries TRBV6-5 and TRBJ1-2; D possibly corresponds to TRBD1 (6 bases). Germline-derived CDR1 and CDR2 are MNHEY and SVGAGI. CDR3 length: 15 amino acids. Trimming removed 2 bases from V and 1 base from J, with 11 bases in between. As DNA, the CDR3 is TGTGCCAGCAGTTACATCGGGGGGCTTAACTATGGCTACACCTTC. Amino acid sequence: CASSYIGGLNYGYTF.

This chain uses TRBV11-2 with TRBJ2-5; no clear D. The V gene's germline CDR1 is SGHAT and CDR2 FQNNGV. The ends were cut back, 2 bases at V and 5 bases at J, with 6 bases in the middle. There are 12 residues in the CDR3. CDR3 sequence reads: CASSLSHETQYF. Here the CDR3 DNA reads TGTGCCAGCAGCTTATCACATGAGACCCAGTACTTC.

The V and J genes are TRBV4-1 and TRBJ2-5; TRBD1 matches at 7 bases. The CDR3 sequence is 14 residues long. The V and J ends lost 3 bases and 5 bases, in that order; junction bases with no gene match: 6. CDR1 and CDR2 from the germline V gene are MGHRA and YSYEKL. CDR3 nucleotide sequence: TGCGCCAGCAGCCATGACGACAGGGTCGAGACCCAGTACTTC. The encoded protein is CASSHDDRVETQYF.